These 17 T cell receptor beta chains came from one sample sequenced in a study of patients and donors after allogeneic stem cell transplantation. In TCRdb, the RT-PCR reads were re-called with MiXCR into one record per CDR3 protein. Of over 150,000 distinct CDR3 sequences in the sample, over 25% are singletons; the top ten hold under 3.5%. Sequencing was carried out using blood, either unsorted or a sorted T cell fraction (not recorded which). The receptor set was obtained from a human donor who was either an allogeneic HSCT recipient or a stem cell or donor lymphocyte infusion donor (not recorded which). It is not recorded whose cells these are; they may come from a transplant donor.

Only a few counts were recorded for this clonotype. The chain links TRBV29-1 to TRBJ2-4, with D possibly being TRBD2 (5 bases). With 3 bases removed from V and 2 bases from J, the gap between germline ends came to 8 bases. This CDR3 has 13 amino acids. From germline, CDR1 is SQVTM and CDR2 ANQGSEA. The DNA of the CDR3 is TGCAGCGTTGACGGGAACTCCAAAAACATTCAGTACTTC. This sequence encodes CSVDGNSKNIQYF.

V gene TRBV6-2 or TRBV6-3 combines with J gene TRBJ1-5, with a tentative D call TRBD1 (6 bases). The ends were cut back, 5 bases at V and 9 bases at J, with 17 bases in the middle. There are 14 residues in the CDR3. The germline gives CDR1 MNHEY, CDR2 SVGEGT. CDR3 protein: CASSGGTLGGPQHF. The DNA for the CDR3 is TGTGCCAGCAGTGGGGGCACCCTTGGGGGGCCCCAGCATTTT.

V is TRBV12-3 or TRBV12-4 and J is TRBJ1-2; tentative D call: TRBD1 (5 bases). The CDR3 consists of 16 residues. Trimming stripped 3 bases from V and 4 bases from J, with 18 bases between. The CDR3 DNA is TGTGCCAGCAGTTTGGGGCCCTGGTCGGTGGTCTATGGCTACACCTTC. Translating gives CASSLGPWSVVYGYTF.

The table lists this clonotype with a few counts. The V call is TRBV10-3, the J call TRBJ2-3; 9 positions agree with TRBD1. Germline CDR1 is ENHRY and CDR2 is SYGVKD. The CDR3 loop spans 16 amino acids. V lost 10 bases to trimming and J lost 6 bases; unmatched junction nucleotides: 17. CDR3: CATTPRTGVIGDTQYF. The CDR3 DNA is TGTGCCACCACCCCAAGGACAGGGGTGATAGGGGATACGCAGTATTTT.

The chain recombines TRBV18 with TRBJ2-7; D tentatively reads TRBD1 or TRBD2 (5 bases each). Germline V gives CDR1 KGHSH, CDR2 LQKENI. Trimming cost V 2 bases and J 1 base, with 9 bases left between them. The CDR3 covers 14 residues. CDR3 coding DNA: TGTGCCAGCTCACCAAGGGACGCATCCTACGAGCAGTACTTC. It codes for CASSPRDASYEQYF.

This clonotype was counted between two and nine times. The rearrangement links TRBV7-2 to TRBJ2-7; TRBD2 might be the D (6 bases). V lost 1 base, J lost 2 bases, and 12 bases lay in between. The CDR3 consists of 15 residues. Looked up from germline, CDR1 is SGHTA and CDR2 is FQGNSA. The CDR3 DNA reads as TGTGCCAGCAGCTTAGAGGCAGCGGGCCCCTACGAGCAGTACTTC. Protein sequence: CASSLEAAGPYEQYF.

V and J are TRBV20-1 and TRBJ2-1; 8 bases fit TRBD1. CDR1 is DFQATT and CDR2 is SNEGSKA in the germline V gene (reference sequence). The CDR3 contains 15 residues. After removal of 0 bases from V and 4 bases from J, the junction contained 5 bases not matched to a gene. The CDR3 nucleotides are TGCAGTGCTAGAGATAAGACAGGGGTTTACAATGAGCAGTTCTTC. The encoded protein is CSARDKTGVYNEQFF.

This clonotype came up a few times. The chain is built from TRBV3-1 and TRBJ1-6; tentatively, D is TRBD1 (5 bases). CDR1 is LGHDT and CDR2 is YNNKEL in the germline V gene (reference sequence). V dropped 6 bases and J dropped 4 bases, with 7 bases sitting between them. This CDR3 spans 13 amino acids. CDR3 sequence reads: CASRQDYNSPLHF. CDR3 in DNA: TGTGCCAGCAGACAGGATTATAATTCACCCCTCCACTTT.

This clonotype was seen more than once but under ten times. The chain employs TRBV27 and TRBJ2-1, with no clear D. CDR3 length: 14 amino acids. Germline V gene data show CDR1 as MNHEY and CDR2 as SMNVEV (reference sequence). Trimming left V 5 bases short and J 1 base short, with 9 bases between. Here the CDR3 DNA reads TGTGCCAGCAGTCCCGGTCTGTCCTACAATGAGCAGTTCTTC. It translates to CASSPGLSYNEQFF.

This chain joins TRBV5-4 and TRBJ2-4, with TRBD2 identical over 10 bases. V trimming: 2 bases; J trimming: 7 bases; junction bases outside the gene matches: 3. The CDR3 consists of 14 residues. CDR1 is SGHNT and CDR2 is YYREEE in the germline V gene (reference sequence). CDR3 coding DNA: TGTGCCAGCAGCTTAGCGGGAGGGATGAACATTCAGTACTTC. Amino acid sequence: CASSLAGGMNIQYF.

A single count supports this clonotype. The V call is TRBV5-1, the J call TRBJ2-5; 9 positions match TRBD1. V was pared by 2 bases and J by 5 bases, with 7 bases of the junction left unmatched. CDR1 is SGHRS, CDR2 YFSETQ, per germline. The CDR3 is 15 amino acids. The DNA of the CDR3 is TGCGCCAGCAGCTTTGGAACAGGGGGCACGGAGACCCAGTACTTC. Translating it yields CASSFGTGGTETQYF.

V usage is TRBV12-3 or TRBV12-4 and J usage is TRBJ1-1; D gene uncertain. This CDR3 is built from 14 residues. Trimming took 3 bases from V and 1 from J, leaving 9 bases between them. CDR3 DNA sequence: TGTGCCAGCAGTTTTCGGACCTGGAACACTGAAGCTTTCTTT. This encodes CASSFRTWNTEAFF.

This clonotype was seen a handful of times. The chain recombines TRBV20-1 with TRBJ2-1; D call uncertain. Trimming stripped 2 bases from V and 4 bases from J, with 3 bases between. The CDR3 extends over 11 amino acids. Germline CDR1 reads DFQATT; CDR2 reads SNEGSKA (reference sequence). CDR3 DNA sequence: TGCAGTGCTAGAAAGTACAATGAGCAGTTCTTC. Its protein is CSARKYNEQFF.

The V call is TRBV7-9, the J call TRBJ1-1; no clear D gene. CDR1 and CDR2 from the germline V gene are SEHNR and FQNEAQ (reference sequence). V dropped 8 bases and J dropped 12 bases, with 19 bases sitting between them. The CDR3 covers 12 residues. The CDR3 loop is CASLPLRTLSFF. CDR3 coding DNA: TGTGCCAGCCTCCCCCTTAGGACCCTGTCTTTCTTT.

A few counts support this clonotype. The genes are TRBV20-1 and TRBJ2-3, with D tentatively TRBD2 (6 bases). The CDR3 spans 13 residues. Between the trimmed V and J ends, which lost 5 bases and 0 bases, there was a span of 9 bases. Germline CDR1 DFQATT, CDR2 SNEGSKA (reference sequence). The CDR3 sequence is CSALTRSTDTQYF. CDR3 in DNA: TGCAGTGCTCTGACTAGGAGCACAGATACGCAGTATTTT.

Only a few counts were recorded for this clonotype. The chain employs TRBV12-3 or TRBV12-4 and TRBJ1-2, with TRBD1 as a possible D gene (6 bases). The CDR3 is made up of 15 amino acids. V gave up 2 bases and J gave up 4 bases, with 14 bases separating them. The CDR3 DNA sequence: TGTGCCAGCAGTTTATCAGAGGGACAAGTCTATGGCTACACCTTC. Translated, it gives CASSLSEGQVYGYTF.

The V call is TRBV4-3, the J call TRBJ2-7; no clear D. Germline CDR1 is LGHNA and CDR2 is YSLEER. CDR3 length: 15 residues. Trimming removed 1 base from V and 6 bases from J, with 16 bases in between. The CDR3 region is CASSQGQTFMGEQYF. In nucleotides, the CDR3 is TGCGCCAGCAGCCAAGGCCAGACTTTTATGGGCGAGCAGTACTTC.